Shown below are 26 T cell receptor beta chains from a single sample sequenced in a study of blood T cell repertoires in COVID-19. Only in-frame clones appear in the TCRdb table, and some are missing; sequencing was by immunoSEQ multiplex PCR. This table holds more than 85,000 clones, 65% to 90% found once. The material sequenced was peripheral blood. Every receptor here comes from a woman aged 55-75 years with acute or convalescent COVID-19.

The V gene is TRBV14, the J gene TRBJ2-3, with D tentatively TRBD2 (5 bases). V lost 1 base, J lost 0 bases, and 14 bases lay in between. In germline, CDR1 is SGHDN, CDR2 FVKESK. This CDR3 is built from 17 residues. For the CDR3, the DNA is TGTGCCAGCAGCCAAGGCGTGGGTCTAGCTAGCACAGATACGCAGTATTTT. Its protein is CASSQGVGLASTDTQYF.

The chain employs TRBV4-3 and TRBJ2-2; D is possibly TRBD2 (7 bases). The CDR3 spans 15 residues. Trimming cost V 4 bases and J 6 bases, with 15 bases left between them. Germline CDR1 and CDR2: LGHNA and YSLEER. The CDR3 nucleotides read TGCGCCAGCAGCCGAGAACCCGGGGGGCCCGGGGAGCTGTTTTTT. Its translation is CASSREPGGPGELFF.

The chain recombines TRBV28 with TRBJ1-5; D perhaps matches TRBD1 (6 bases). V was clipped by 6 bases and J by 5 bases, with 20 bases between them. Germline loops: CDR1 MDHEN, CDR2 SYDVKM. The CDR3 sequence is 16 residues long. The CDR3 here is CASSPPRDNFHQPQHF. Written as DNA, the CDR3 is TGTGCCAGCAGCCCCCCCCGGGACAACTTTCATCAGCCCCAGCATTTT.

The count of this clone is one. The V gene is TRBV9, the J gene TRBJ1-4, with 7 bases aligning to TRBD1. V lost 4 bases and J lost 8; bases outside the gene matches: 11. Germline V gene data show CDR1 as SGDLS and CDR2 as YYNGEE. The CDR3 totals 15 residues. This CDR3 is CASSMKGAVKEKLFF. Here the CDR3 DNA reads TGTGCCAGCAGCATGAAGGGGGCGGTAAAAGAAAAACTGTTTTTT.

The genes are TRBV5-6 and TRBJ1-4; 7 nucleotides match TRBD1. J was trimmed by 4 bases and V by 4 bases; bases with no gene match: 10. The CDR3 runs to 16 residues. Per germline, CDR1 SGHDT and CDR2 YYEEEE. The DNA for the CDR3 is TGTGCCAGCAGCCCATGGGACAGTCAACTTAATGAAAAACTGTTTTTT. Its protein is CASSPWDSQLNEKLFF.

This chain uses TRBV11-3 with TRBJ2-7; 9 positions match TRBD1. Losses at the gene ends were 3 bases for V and 6 bases for J; bases not matched to a gene: 12. The germline CDR1 and CDR2 sequences are SGHNT and YENEEA. This CDR3 region has 16 residues. The CDR3 DNA reads TGTGCCAGCAGCTTGCCTCCGGGACAGGGAATCTCCGAGCAGTACTTC. The encoded protein is CASSLPPGQGISEQYF.

This chain joins TRBV6-5 and TRBJ2-3, with 7 bases lining up with TRBD1. The V and J ends lost 6 bases and 9 bases, in that order; junction bases with no gene match: 9. CDR3 length equals 13 residues. Germline loops: CDR1 MNHEY, CDR2 SVGAGI. The CDR3 DNA reads as TGTGCCAGCAGAGAGAAACCGGGACAGACGCAGTATTTT. It codes for CASREKPGQTQYF.

V usage is TRBV24-1 and J usage is TRBJ2-2, with D perhaps TRBD2 (5 bases). CDR1 and CDR2 (germline): KGHDR, SFDVKD. This CDR3 has 15 residues. V was pared by 9 bases and J by 1 base, with 14 bases between. This chain's CDR3 is CATETRRGNTGELFF. As DNA, the CDR3 is TGTGCCACCGAGACCCGCCGGGGGAACACCGGGGAGCTGTTTTTT.

The rearrangement joins TRBV4-1 to TRBJ1-2; a possible D gene is TRBD1 (6 bases). Germline V CDR1 and CDR2: MGHRA, YSYEKL. V gave up 0 bases and J gave up 9 bases, with 11 bases separating them. CDR3 length equals 13 residues. The CDR3 spells CASSQDGGSSYTF. The DNA for the CDR3 is TGCGCCAGCAGCCAAGATGGGGGCAGTAGCTACACCTTC.

The genes are TRBV30 and TRBJ1-3, with 10 bases aligning to TRBD1. With V trimmed by 1 base and J by 8 bases, 8 bases remained unmatched. Germline V lookup: CDR1 GTSNPN, CDR2 SVGIG (reference sequence). This CDR3 has 15 amino acids. CDR3 loop: CAWSGRQGAKYTIYF. The CDR3 DNA follows: TGTGCCTGGAGTGGCCGACAGGGGGCAAAATACACCATATATTTT. The variable domain in full, with the rest retrieved from reference TRBV30 and TRBJ1-3, is SQTIHQWPATLVQPVGSPLSLECTVEGTSNPNLYWYRQAAGRGLQLLFYSVGIGQISSEVPQNLSASRPQDRQFILSSKKLLLSDSGFYLCAWSGRQGAKYTIYFGEGSWLTVV.

This clone was recorded once. The chain couples TRBV5-4 to TRBJ2-5; TRBD2 aligns across 10 bases. In germline, CDR1 is SGHNT, CDR2 YYREEE (reference sequence). This CDR3 spans 14 amino acids. After removal of 4 bases from V and 1 base from J, the junction contained 1 base not matched to a gene. The CDR3 reads CASSIAGGQETQYF. In DNA, the CDR3 is TGTGCCAGCAGCATAGCGGGGGGCCAAGAGACCCAGTACTTC.

The rearrangement uses TRBV7-9 and TRBJ1-1; D ambiguous. Germline V gene data show CDR1 as SEHNR and CDR2 as FQNEAQ (reference sequence). The CDR3 has 10 amino acids. Deletions cut 10 bases from V and 10 bases from J, with 13 bases between. The CDR3: CATLGRVAFF. The CDR3 DNA sequence: TGTGCCACCCTAGGTCGTGTAGCTTTCTTT.

This clone appeared once. The chain carries TRBV2 and TRBJ1-1; maybe TRBD1 (6 bases). The CDR3 covers 14 residues. V lost 5 bases, J lost 4 bases, and 14 bases lay in between. Germline-derived CDR1 and CDR2 are SNHLY and FYNNEI. The CDR3 sequence is CASSWTALGTEAFF. The CDR3, as DNA: TGTGCCAGCAGTTGGACAGCCCTAGGCACTGAAGCTTTCTTT.

This clone showed up just a few times. J is TRBJ1-3 and V is TRBV6-5; D unresolved. V gave up 0 bases and J gave up 4 bases, with 7 bases separating them. The germline CDR1 and CDR2 sequences are MNHEY and SVGAGI. The CDR3 runs to 14 residues. CDR3 sequence: CASSYSRGGNTIYF. CDR3 nucleotides: TGTGCCAGCAGTTACTCCCGCGGCGGAAACACCATATATTTT.

V and J are TRBV7-9 and TRBJ1-5, with D uncertain. Germline CDR1 SEHNR, CDR2 FQNEAQ (reference sequence). This CDR3 spans 12 amino acids. V was trimmed by 2 bases and J by 7 bases, leaving 6 bases between them. In DNA, the CDR3 is TGTGCCAGCAGCTTATTATCCCAGCCCCAGCATTTT. It translates to CASSLLSQPQHF.

CDR3 in amino acids: CASSLGSSGGFRSYEQYF. CDR3 nucleotides: TGTGCCAGCAGCTTAGGGAGTAGCGGGGGGTTCCGCTCCTACGAGCAGTACTTC. The chain recombines TRBV5-4 with TRBJ2-7; TRBD2 matches at 10 bases. V dropped 2 bases and J dropped 0; count of bases not matched to a gene: 11. The CDR3 extends over 18 amino acids. Germline lookup yields CDR1 SGHNT and CDR2 YYREEE (reference sequence).

The rearrangement uses TRBV5-4 and TRBJ2-1; maybe TRBD1 (5 bases). CDR3 length: 12 residues. Trimming took off 5 bases at V and 4 bases at J, with 7 bases between the two ends. The V gene's germline CDR1 is SGHNT and CDR2 YYREEE (reference sequence). This CDR3 is CASRTDYNEQFF. Here the CDR3 DNA reads TGTGCCAGCAGGACAGATTACAATGAGCAGTTCTTC.

A few counts support this clone. As DNA, the CDR3 is TGTGCCAGCAGCGCACAGACAACGAACACCGGGGAGCTGTTTTTT. Translated, it gives CASSAQTTNTGELFF. The gene calls are TRBV2 and TRBJ2-2; D not certain. The CDR3 contains 15 residues. The V gene's germline CDR1 is SNHLY and CDR2 FYNNEI. V was shortened by 6 bases and J by 0 bases, with 11 bases between the two germline ends.

The chain links TRBV10-3 to TRBJ2-7; 8 bases match TRBD1. The CDR3 length is 15 residues. Trimming took 6 bases from V and 0 from J; bases not matched to a gene: 7. Looked up from germline, CDR1 is ENHRY and CDR2 is SYGVKD. For the CDR3, the DNA is TGTGCCATCAGCGAATACAGGGGGAGCTCCTACGAGCAGTACTTC. Residues: CAISEYRGSSYEQYF.

The rearrangement uses TRBV7-2 and TRBJ2-7; 9 bases are a match to TRBD1. This CDR3 contains 15 residues. Looked up from germline, CDR1 is SGHTA and CDR2 is FQGNSA. With 4 bases clipped from V and 4 bases from J, the junction kept 8 bases outside the gene matches. The CDR3 is CASSSRTGAGYEQYF. DNA for the CDR3: TGTGCCAGCAGCTCGAGGACAGGGGCGGGATACGAGCAGTACTTC. The complete variable domain, with remaining parts taken from reference TRBV7-2 and TRBJ2-7, reads GAGVSQSPSNKVTEKGKDVELRCDPISGHTALYWYRQSLGQGLEFLIYFQGNSAPDKSGLPSDRFSAERTGGSVSTLTIQRTQQEDSAVYLCASSSRTGAGYEQYFGPGTRLTVT.

The rearrangement links TRBV28 to TRBJ2-5, with D tentatively TRBD1 (6 bases). Germline CDR1 and CDR2: MDHEN and SYDVKM. The CDR3 totals 15 residues. Trimming left V 2 bases short and J 5 bases short, with 15 bases between. CDR3 nucleotides: TGTGCCAGCAGTTTAGCCAGGGGCGGTGGGGAGACCCAGTACTTC. Protein sequence: CASSLARGGGETQYF.

J is TRBJ1-4 and V is TRBV12-5; TRBD1 matches at 7 bases. CDR1 and CDR2 from the germline V gene are LGHNT and FRNRAP. With 2 bases clipped from V and 5 bases from J, the junction kept 5 bases outside the gene matches. CDR3 length: 15 residues. CDR3 region: CASGLRTGGNEKLFF. The CDR3 bases are TGTGCTAGTGGTTTGCGGACAGGAGGCAATGAAAAACTGTTTTTT.

This clone occurred a few times. CDR3 amino acids: CASSVEPQGVKDGLFF. CDR3 bases: TGTGCCAGCAGCGTAGAACCCCAGGGGGTTAAGGATGGACTGTTTTTT. This chain links TRBV9 with TRBJ1-4; TRBD1 agrees at 7 bases. This CDR3 has 16 residues. The V gene end was trimmed by 0 bases and the J gene end by 13 bases; junction bases not matched to a gene: 15. Germline V gives CDR1 SGDLS, CDR2 YYNGEE. Based on the CDR3 plus reference TRBV9 and TRBJ1-4, the full variable domain is DSGVTQTPKHLITATGQRVTLRCSPRSGDLSVYWYQQSLDQGLQFLIQYYNGEERAKGNILERFSAQQFPDLHSELNLSSLELGDSALYFCASSVEPQGVKDGLFFGSGTQLSVL.

There are a few counts of this clone. This sequence joins TRBV28 and TRBJ1-2, with 8 bases identical to TRBD1. The CDR3 is made up of 15 amino acids. V trimming: 6 bases; J trimming: 6 bases; junction bases outside the gene matches: 12. Germline assignment: CDR1 MDHEN and CDR2 SYDVKM. The CDR3 region is CASSDSRGRDDGYTF. The CDR3 DNA follows: TGTGCCAGCAGCGACTCCAGGGGGCGCGATGATGGCTACACCTTC.

This chain connects TRBV4-2 to TRBJ2-1; D unresolved. Germline CDR1 is LGHNA and CDR2 is YNFKEQ. CDR3 length equals 15 residues. V lost 0 bases and J 3 bases, leaving 9 bases between the germline ends. In DNA form, the CDR3 reads TGTGCCAGCAGCCAAGATCCGCAGGACTACAATGAGCAGTTCTTC. It is translated as CASSQDPQDYNEQFF.

V is TRBV12-3 or TRBV12-4 and J is TRBJ1-4, with D possibly matching TRBD1 (5 bases). V was clipped by 3 bases and J by 8 bases, with 10 bases between them. The CDR3 extends over 13 amino acids. CDR3 DNA sequence: TGTGCCAGCAGTTTTGGGGCCTGGGAAAAACTGTTTTTT. Amino acid sequence: CASSFGAWEKLFF.